The 30 T cell receptor beta chains listed next were all sequenced from one sample in a study of low-dose radiotherapy and immunotherapy resistance in tumors. Covering alpha and beta chains, TRAV- and TRBV-specific primers were used for the first-strand cDNA. The PCR that amplified TCRs ran for about 20 cycles, relying on a constant-region primer and a V-primer adapter. TCRdb reprocessed the reads with MiXCR, giving one entry per CDR3 protein. The sample yields almost 45,000 distinct CDR3 sequences, 20% to 30% seen once. Time point meaning: after trial treatment. As to treatment: LDRT plus nivolumab, ipilimumab, low-dose cyclophosphamide and aspirin (RACIN trial). Source: PBMCs, taken after low-dose radiotherapy plus immunotherapy. These receptors all come from a male donor with prostate cancer.

This clonotype was detected only a few times. The V call is TRBV5-6, the J call TRBJ2-1; 9 nucleotides align to TRBD2. The germline CDR1 and CDR2 sequences are SGHDT and YYEEEE. The CDR3 extends over 15 amino acids. V lost 5 bases, J lost 9 bases, and 12 bases stayed unmatched. The CDR3 DNA reads TGTGCCAGCAGTCCCGCGGGGGGGCCTGGGGTTGAGCAGTTCTTC. Residues: CASSPAGGPGVEQFF.

In this sample, this clonotype turned up many times. The chain joins TRBV5-4 to TRBJ2-3; TRBD2 matches at 7 bases. Germline CDR1 and CDR2: SGHNT and YYREEE (reference sequence). The CDR3 loop spans 16 amino acids. Losses at the gene ends were 2 bases for V and 2 bases for J; bases not matched to a gene: 8. The CDR3 bases are TGTGCCAGCAGCTTACTAGTGGGGGGGGACACAGATACGCAGTATTTT. Protein: CASSLLVGGDTDTQYF.

The gene calls are TRBV6-5 and TRBJ2-3; TRBD2 agrees at 8 bases. Germline assignment: CDR1 MNHEY and CDR2 SVGAGI. There are 13 residues in the CDR3. V shed 6 bases and J 1 base; nucleotides not matched to a gene: 0. CDR3 DNA: TGTGCCAGCAGGACTAGCGGCACAGATACGCAGTATTTT. This translates into CASRTSGTDTQYF.

Ten or more counts support this clonotype. The CDR3 nucleotides read TGTGCCAGCAGTTTTAGCGGGAAGGGGGACGAGCAGTACTTC. Residues: CASSFSGKGDEQYF. J is TRBJ2-7 and V is TRBV2; 8 positions match TRBD2. From germline, CDR1 is SNHLY and CDR2 FYNNEI. Trimming took 5 bases from V and 5 from J; bases not matched to a gene: 8. CDR3 length equals 14 residues.

Many counts were recorded for this clonotype. This chain links TRBV20-1 with TRBJ2-2; D is tentatively TRBD1 or TRBD2 (5 bases each). V was cut by 1 base and J by 1 base, with 7 bases left in between. This CDR3 has 14 amino acids. Germline assignment: CDR1 DFQATT and CDR2 SNEGSKA (reference sequence). The CDR3 DNA follows: TGCAGTGCTAGAGCGGGGCAGAACACCGGGGAGCTGTTTTTT. Amino acid sequence: CSARAGQNTGELFF.

The chain joins TRBV28 to TRBJ1-1; D gene unclear. This CDR3 has 13 residues. V was shortened by 1 base and J by 4 bases, with 7 bases between the two germline ends. Germline values: CDR1 MDHEN, CDR2 SYDVKM. The CDR3 nucleotides read TGTGCCAGCAGTTTATTCGGCCGCACTGAAGCTTTCTTT. It yields the protein CASSLFGRTEAFF.

This clonotype has ten or more counts. The chain employs TRBV24-1 and TRBJ2-5, with unresolved D. The CDR3 totals 12 residues. V lost 3 bases to trimming and J lost 2 bases, with 3 bases between them. Germline values: CDR1 KGHDR, CDR2 SFDVKD. The CDR3 loop is CATSDSQETQYF. CDR3 in DNA: TGTGCCACCAGTGATAGTCAAGAGACCCAGTACTTC.

This clonotype was seen ten or more times. The chain links TRBV6-2 or TRBV6-3 to TRBJ2-1, with 10 bases identical to TRBD2. The CDR3 loop spans 17 amino acids. CDR1 is MNHEY, CDR2 SVGEGT, per germline. J was trimmed by 3 bases and V by 0 bases; bases with no gene match: 5. The CDR3 here is CASSYSPLAGIYNEQFF. The CDR3 DNA is TGTGCCAGCAGTTACTCCCCACTAGCGGGGATCTACAATGAGCAGTTCTTC.

The sample holds many counts of this clonotype. V and J are TRBV21-1 and TRBJ1-1; TRBD1, as called in the table, went unchecked against the DNA. TRBV21-1 is a listed pseudogene. The length of the CDR3 is 18 residues. The DNA of the CDR3 is TGTGCCAGCAGCAAAGAAAGTCAGGGCACCCCCGGGGGCACTGAAGCTTTCTTT. Translating gives CASSKESQGTPGGTEAFF.

In its sample, this clonotype was seen many times. This chain links TRBV19 with TRBJ1-2; TRBD1 agrees at 7 bases. The germline V gene encodes CDR1 LNHDA and CDR2 SQIVND (reference sequence). Trimming took 11 bases from V and 6 from J; bases not matched to a gene: 6. CDR3 length: 11 amino acids. The CDR3 coding sequence is TGTGCCGGCAGACAGGGAAATGGCTACACCTTC. Protein product: CAGRQGNGYTF.

This clonotype was seen repeatedly, ten times or more. The chain joins TRBV10-2 to TRBJ2-7; the match to TRBD2 covers 13 bases. With 7 bases clipped from V and 7 bases from J, the junction kept 13 bases outside the gene matches. The CDR3 is 16 amino acids. From germline, CDR1 is WSHSY and CDR2 SAAADI. In nucleotides, the CDR3 is TGCGCCAGCAACTACTTCGGACTAGCGGGGGCTTGGGAGCAGTACTTC. Amino acid sequence: CASNYFGLAGAWEQYF.

This clonotype was counted at least ten times. The CDR3 loop reads CASSYQVGSGIQPQHF. CDR3 coding DNA: TGTGCCAGCAGTTACCAGGTCGGATCAGGGATTCAGCCCCAGCATTTT. J is TRBJ1-5 and V is TRBV6-2 or TRBV6-3; possibly TRBD1 for D (5 bases). The CDR3 totals 16 residues. Between the trimmed V and J ends, which lost 2 bases and 6 bases, there was a span of 17 bases. Germline CDR1 MNHEY, CDR2 SVGEGT.

This clonotype was seen only a few times. The chain joins TRBV11-2 to TRBJ2-5, with a possible D match to TRBD1 (5 bases). CDR3 length equals 16 residues. Trimming cost V 1 base and J 2 bases, with 14 bases left between them. The germline V gene has CDR1 SGHAT and CDR2 FQNNGV. CDR3 in DNA: TGTGCCAGCAGCTTAGGGTTAACAGGCCCACAAGAGACCCAGTACTTC. Translated, it gives CASSLGLTGPQETQYF.

The chain couples TRBV20-1 to TRBJ2-2, with 11 bases aligning to TRBD2. The germline CDR1 and CDR2 sequences are DFQATT and SNEGSKA (reference sequence). The V segment lost 6 bases and the J segment 3 bases; nucleotides outside the gene matches: 30. The CDR3 runs 23 residues. The CDR3 loop reads CSASSPTPGLAAQGVVYTGELFF. The CDR3 DNA follows: TGCAGTGCCAGCTCACCGACTCCGGGACTAGCGGCGCAGGGTGTGGTATACACCGGGGAGCTGTTTTTT.

Concerning this clonotype: This sequence is one base from a far larger clone and is likely a read error. This rearrangement joins TRBV5-3 to TRBJ2-7, with 8 bases that match TRBD2. TRBV5-3 is recorded as an ORF, its role being uncertain. CDR3 length: 15 residues. V dropped 8 bases and J dropped 7; count of bases not matched to a gene: 17. CDR3 nucleotides: TGTGCCAGCAGGCCCGGACTAGCAGGGTACAATGAGCAGTACTTC. It translates to CASRPGLAGYNEQYF.

This clonotype was observed many times. This chain connects TRBV25-1 to TRBJ2-1; D unclear. CDR3 length: 14 amino acids. From germline, CDR1 is MGHDK and CDR2 SYGVNS. Trimming left V 2 bases short and J 4 bases short, with 9 bases between. The CDR3 DNA reads as TGTGCCAGCAGTGAAGTAGGCCCTTACAATGAGCAGTTCTTC. Translated: CASSEVGPYNEQFF. The complete variable domain, with remaining parts taken from reference TRBV25-1 and TRBJ2-1, reads EADIYQTPRYLVIGTGKKITLECSQTMGHDKMYWYQQDPGMELHLIHYSYGVNSTEKGDLSSESTVSRIRTEHFPLTLESARPSHTSQYLCASSEVGPYNEQFFGPGTRLTVL.

This clonotype was seen repeatedly, ten times or more. The chain uses TRBV7-9 and TRBJ2-7; possibly TRBD1 or TRBD2 for D (5 bases each). Germline lookup yields CDR1 SEHNR and CDR2 FQNEAQ (reference sequence). The CDR3 runs to 13 residues. The V end lost 8 bases, the J end lost 2 bases, and 13 bases lay between the germline ends. The CDR3 reads CASRDPWTYEQYF. DNA for the CDR3: TGTGCCAGCCGGGACCCTTGGACCTACGAGCAGTACTTC. The whole variable domain, filled in from reference TRBV7-9 and TRBJ2-7, reads DTGVSQNPRHKITKRGQNVTFRCDPISEHNRLYWYRQTLGQGPEFLTYFQNEAQLEKSRLLSDRFSAERPKGSFSTLEIQRTEQGDSAMYLCASRDPWTYEQYFGPGTRLTVT.

CDR3 amino acids: CASAGTYEQYF. CDR3 DNA sequence: TGTGCCAGCGCCGGGACCTACGAGCAGTACTTC. This chain joins TRBV12-3 or TRBV12-4 and TRBJ2-7; tentatively, D is TRBD2 (5 bases). V lost 8 bases, J lost 2 bases, and 7 bases lay in between. The CDR3 has 11 residues.

This clonotype is classed as medium-sized. The rearrangement uses TRBV2 and TRBJ2-5; no clear D gene. V gave up 3 bases and J gave up 5 bases, with 13 bases separating them. In germline, CDR1 is SNHLY, CDR2 FYNNEI. The CDR3 has 14 residues. CDR3 sequence (DNA): TGTGCCAGCAGTGAGCAGCGTAGTGGGGAGACCCAGTACTTC. Its protein product is CASSEQRSGETQYF. The whole variable domain, filled in from reference TRBV2 and TRBJ2-5, reads EPEVTQTPSHQVTQMGQEVILRCVPISNHLYFYWYRQILGQKVEFLVSFYNNEISEKSEIFDDQFSVERPDGSNFTLKIRSTKLEDSAMYFCASSEQRSGETQYFGPGTRLLVL.

This clonotype was detected ten times or more. The V gene is TRBV23-1, the J gene TRBJ2-2; D is perhaps TRBD1 (6 bases). TRBV23-1 is labeled an ORF, and its function is uncertain. This CDR3 spans 15 amino acids. Trimming removed 2 bases at V and 1 base at J, with 8 bases between. Written as DNA, the CDR3 is TGCGCCAGCAGTCAACAGGGACAGAACACCGGGGAGCTGTTTTTT. This codes for CASSQQGQNTGELFF.

On this clonotype itself: A much larger clone lies one base from this, so it may be a read error. The chain carries TRBV10-2 and TRBJ1-5; D might be TRBD1 (5 bases). Germline lookup yields CDR1 WSHSY and CDR2 SAAADI. The CDR3 covers 14 residues. Here the CDR3 reads CACSEPGANQPQHF. The CDR3 nucleotides read TGCGCCTGCAGTGAGCCCGGGGCCAATCAGCCCCAGCATTTT.

The table lists this clonotype with many counts. The V call is TRBV2, the J call TRBJ1-6; D gene unclear. The V gene lost 2 bases and the J gene lost 10 bases, with 6 bases spanning the gap. Germline CDR1 and CDR2: SNHLY and FYNNEI. The CDR3 sequence is 12 residues long. The CDR3 spells CASSENRSPLHF. The CDR3, as DNA: TGTGCCAGCAGTGAAAACCGATCACCCCTCCACTTT.

Worth noting for this clonotype: A read error likely explains this, since a far larger clone differs by one base. The chain employs TRBV7-2 and TRBJ2-7; D call uncertain. With 5 bases removed from V and 9 bases from J, the gap between germline ends came to 20 bases. The CDR3 consists of 14 residues. Germline V lookup: CDR1 SGHTA, CDR2 FQGNSA. CDR3 DNA: TGTGCCAGCAGCCAAACGGGCCTACCCACGGGGCAGTACTTC. It is translated as CASSQTGLPTGQYF.

The chain couples TRBV13 to TRBJ2-7, with D tentatively TRBD1 (6 bases). Trimming removed 5 bases at V and 3 bases at J, with 11 bases between. This CDR3 comprises 13 residues. From germline, CDR1 is PRHDT and CDR2 FYEKMQ (reference sequence). CDR3 bases: TGTGCCAGCAGCCGGCAACAGGGCTACGAGCAGTACTTC. This sequence encodes CASSRQQGYEQYF.

To note about this clonotype: Only one base separates this from a far larger clonotype, so it likely reflects a read error. The chain recombines TRBV6-6 with TRBJ2-1; a weak D match, TRBD1 (6 bases). The ends were cut back, 7 bases at V and 10 bases at J, with 20 bases in the middle. The CDR3 extends over 14 amino acids. Germline V gene sequence: CDR1 MNHNY, CDR2 SVGAGI (reference sequence). CDR3 nucleotide sequence: TGTGCCAGCACTCCCACAGGGTTCCCCTACGAGCAGTTCTTC. Protein: CASTPTGFPYEQFF.

In its sample, this clonotype was seen many times. The chain uses TRBV3-1 and TRBJ2-5; 10 bases line up with TRBD2. In germline, CDR1 is LGHDT, CDR2 YNNKEL (reference sequence). With 4 bases clipped from V and 5 bases from J, the junction kept 13 bases outside the gene matches. The CDR3 covers 17 residues. In DNA, the CDR3 is TGTGCCAGCAGCCCAACCCCTAGCGGGGGCCTTCGGGAGACCCAGTACTTC. Translated: CASSPTPSGGLRETQYF.

In its sample, this clonotype was seen many times. This chain connects TRBV9 to TRBJ2-7, with D hard to call. The germline V gene has CDR1 SGDLS and CDR2 YYNGEE. The CDR3 is made up of 14 amino acids. Between the trimmed V and J ends, which lost 0 bases and 6 bases, there was a span of 13 bases. The CDR3: CASSVELGHSEQYF. The CDR3 region has the DNA TGTGCCAGCAGCGTAGAACTCGGGCACTCCGAGCAGTACTTC.

The chain has TRBV5-1 and TRBJ2-1; 8 bases are shared with TRBD1. Per the germline V gene, CDR1 is SGHRS and CDR2 is YFSETQ. The CDR3 is 14 amino acids. The ends lost 4 bases at V and 7 bases at J; junction bases unmatched: 7. CDR3 residues: CASSPGGGWNEQFF. CDR3 bases: TGCGCCAGCAGCCCAGGGGGCGGGTGGAATGAGCAGTTCTTC.

V is TRBV13 and J is TRBJ2-7; maybe TRBD2 (6 bases). CDR3 length equals 13 residues. Germline values: CDR1 PRHDT, CDR2 FYEKMQ (reference sequence). Trimming pared 6 bases from V and 2 bases from J, leaving 11 bases between. In DNA form, the CDR3 reads TGTGCCAGCAGTGCGGGGAGCACCTACGAGCAGTACTTC. This translates into CASSAGSTYEQYF. Full variable domain (missing parts from reference TRBV13 and TRBJ2-7): AAGVIQSPRHLIKEKRETATLKCYPIPRHDTVYWYQQGPGQDPQFLISFYEKMQSDKGSIPDRFSAQQFSDYHSELNMSSLELGDSALYFCASSAGSTYEQYFGPGTRLTVT.

This clonotype was recorded at least ten times. J is TRBJ1-1 and V is TRBV4-1, with D maybe TRBD1 (6 bases). Trimming left V 0 bases short and J 1 base short, with 9 bases between. The CDR3 consists of 15 residues. CDR1 and CDR2 (germline): MGHRA, YSYEKL. The CDR3 sequence: CASSQEGQRNTEAFF. The CDR3 nucleotides read TGCGCCAGCAGCCAAGAAGGACAGAGGAACACTGAAGCTTTCTTT.